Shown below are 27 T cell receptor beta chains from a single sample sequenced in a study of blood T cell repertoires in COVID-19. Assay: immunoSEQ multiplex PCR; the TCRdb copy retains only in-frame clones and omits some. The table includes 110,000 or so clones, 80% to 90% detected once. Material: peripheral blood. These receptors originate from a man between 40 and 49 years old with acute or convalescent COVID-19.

The CDR3 nucleotides are TGCGCCAGCAGCTCCGGTAGCTATGGCTACACCTTC. Translated, it gives CASSSGSYGYTF. V usage is TRBV5-1 and J usage is TRBJ1-2; D not resolved. V dropped 3 bases and J dropped 4 bases, with 7 bases sitting between them. The germline V gene has CDR1 SGHRS and CDR2 YFSETQ. This CDR3 has 12 residues.

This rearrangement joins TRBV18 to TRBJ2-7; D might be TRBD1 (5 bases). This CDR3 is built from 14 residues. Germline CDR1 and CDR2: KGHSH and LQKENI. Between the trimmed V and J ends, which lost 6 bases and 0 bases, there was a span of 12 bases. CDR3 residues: CASSGHGNSYEQYF. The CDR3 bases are TGTGCCAGCTCCGGACACGGCAACTCCTACGAGCAGTACTTC. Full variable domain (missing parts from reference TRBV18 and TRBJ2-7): NAGVMQNPRHLVRRRGQEARLRCSPMKGHSHVYWYRQLPEEGLKFMVYLQKENIIDESGMPKERFSAEFPKEGPSILRIQQVVRGDSAAYFCASSGHGNSYEQYFGPGTRLTVT.

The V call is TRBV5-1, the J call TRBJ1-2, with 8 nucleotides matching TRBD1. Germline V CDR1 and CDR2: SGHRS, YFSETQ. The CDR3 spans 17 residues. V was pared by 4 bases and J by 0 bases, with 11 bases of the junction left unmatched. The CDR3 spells CASSRNSPGQANYGYTF. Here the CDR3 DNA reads TGCGCCAGCAGCAGGAATTCTCCGGGACAGGCTAACTATGGCTACACCTTC.

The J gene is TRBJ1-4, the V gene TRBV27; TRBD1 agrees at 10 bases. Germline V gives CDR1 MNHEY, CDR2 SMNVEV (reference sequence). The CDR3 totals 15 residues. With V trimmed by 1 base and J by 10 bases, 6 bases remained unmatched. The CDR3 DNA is TGTGCCAGCAGTTTATTGACAGGGGGCGGCGTAAAACTGTTTTTT. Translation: CASSLLTGGGVKLFF.

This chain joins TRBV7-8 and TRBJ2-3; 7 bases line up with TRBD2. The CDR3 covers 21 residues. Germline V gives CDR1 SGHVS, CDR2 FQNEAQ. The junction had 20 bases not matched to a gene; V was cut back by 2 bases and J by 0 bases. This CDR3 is CASSLNSASGGIRRSTDTQYF. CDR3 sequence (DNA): TGTGCCAGCAGCTTAAATTCGGCTTCGGGAGGTATAAGGAGGAGCACAGATACGCAGTATTTT.

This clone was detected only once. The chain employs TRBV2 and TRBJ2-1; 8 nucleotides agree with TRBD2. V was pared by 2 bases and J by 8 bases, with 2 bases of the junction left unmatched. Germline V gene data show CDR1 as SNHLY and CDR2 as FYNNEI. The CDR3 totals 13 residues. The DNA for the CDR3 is TGTGCCAGCAGTGAAATAGCGGGGTATGAGCAGTTCTTC. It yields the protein CASSEIAGYEQFF.

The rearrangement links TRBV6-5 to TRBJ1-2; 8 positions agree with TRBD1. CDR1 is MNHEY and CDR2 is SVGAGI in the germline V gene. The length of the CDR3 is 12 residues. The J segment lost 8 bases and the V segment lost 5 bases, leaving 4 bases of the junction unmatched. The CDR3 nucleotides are TGTGCCAGCAGTAAGACAGGGGACGGCTACACCTTC. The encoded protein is CASSKTGDGYTF.

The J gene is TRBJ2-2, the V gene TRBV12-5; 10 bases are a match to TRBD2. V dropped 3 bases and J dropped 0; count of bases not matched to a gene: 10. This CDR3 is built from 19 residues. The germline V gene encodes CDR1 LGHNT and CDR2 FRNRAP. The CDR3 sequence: CASGFPSGGRQANTGELFF. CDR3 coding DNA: TGTGCTAGTGGTTTCCCTAGCGGGGGCCGACAAGCGAACACCGGGGAGCTGTTTTTT.

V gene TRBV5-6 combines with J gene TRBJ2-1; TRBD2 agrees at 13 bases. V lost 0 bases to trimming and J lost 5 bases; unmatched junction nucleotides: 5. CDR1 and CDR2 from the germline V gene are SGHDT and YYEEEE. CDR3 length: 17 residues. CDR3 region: CASSLEMGLAGNNEQFF. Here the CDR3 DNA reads TGTGCCAGCAGCTTGGAGATGGGACTAGCGGGGAACAATGAGCAGTTCTTC.

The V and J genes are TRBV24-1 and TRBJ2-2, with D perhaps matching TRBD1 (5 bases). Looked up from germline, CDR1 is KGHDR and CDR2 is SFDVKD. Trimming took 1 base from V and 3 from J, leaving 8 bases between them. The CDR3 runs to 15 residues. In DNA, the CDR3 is TGTGCCACCAGTGATTTAGGCAGGGACACCGGGGAGCTGTTTTTT. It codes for CATSDLGRDTGELFF.

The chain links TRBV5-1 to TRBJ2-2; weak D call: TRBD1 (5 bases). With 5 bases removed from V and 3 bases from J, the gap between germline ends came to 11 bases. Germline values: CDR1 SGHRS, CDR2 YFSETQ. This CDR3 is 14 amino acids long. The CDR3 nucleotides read TGCGCCAGCAGTAGGCAGGGCCACACCGGGGAGCTGTTTTTT. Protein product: CASSRQGHTGELFF.

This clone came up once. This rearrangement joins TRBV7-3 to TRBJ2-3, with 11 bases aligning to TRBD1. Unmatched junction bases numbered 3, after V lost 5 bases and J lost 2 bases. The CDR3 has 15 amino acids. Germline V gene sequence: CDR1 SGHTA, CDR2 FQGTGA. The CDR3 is CASSPGQGATDTQYF. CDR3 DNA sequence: TGTGCCAGCAGCCCAGGACAGGGGGCCACAGATACGCAGTATTTT.

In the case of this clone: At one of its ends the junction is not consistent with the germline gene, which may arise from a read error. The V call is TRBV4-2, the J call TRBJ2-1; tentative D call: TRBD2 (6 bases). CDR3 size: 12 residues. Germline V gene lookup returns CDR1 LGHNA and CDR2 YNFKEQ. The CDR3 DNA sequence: TGTGCCAGCAGCCAAGATGGGCCTAAGCGGGTCTTC. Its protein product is CASSQDGPKRVF.

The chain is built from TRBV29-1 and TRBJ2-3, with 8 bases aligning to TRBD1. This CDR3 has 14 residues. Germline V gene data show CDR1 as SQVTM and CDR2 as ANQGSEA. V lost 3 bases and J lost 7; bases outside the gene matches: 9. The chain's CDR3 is CSVDPPGGLNTQYF. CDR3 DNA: TGCAGCGTTGACCCGCCAGGGGGCCTGAATACGCAGTATTTT.

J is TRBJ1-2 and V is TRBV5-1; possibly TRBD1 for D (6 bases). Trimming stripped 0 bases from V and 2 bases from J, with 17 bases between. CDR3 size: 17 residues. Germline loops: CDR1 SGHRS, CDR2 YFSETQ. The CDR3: CASSLAGTLKTNYGYTF. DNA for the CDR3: TGCGCCAGCAGCTTGGCCGGGACACTCAAAACCAACTATGGCTACACCTTC.

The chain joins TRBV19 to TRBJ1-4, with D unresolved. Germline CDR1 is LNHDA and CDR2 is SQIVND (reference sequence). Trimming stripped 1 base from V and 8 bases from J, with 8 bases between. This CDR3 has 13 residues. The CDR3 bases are TGTGCCAGTAGTATAGGCTACGGGGAAAAACTGTTTTTT. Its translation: CASSIGYGEKLFF.

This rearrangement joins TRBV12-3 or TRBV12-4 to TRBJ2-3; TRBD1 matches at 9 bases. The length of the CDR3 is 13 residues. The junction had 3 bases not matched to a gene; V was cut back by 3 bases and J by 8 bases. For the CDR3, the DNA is TGTGCCAGCAGTTTCGACAGGGGGTTTACGCAGTATTTT. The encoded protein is CASSFDRGFTQYF.

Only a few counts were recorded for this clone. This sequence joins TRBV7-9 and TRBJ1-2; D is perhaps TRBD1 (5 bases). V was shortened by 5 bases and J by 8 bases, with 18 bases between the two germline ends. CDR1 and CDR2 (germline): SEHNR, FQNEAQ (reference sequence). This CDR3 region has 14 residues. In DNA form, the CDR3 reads TGTGCCAGCAGCCAATCAACGGGGGTGGTCGGCTACACCTTC. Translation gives CASSQSTGVVGYTF.

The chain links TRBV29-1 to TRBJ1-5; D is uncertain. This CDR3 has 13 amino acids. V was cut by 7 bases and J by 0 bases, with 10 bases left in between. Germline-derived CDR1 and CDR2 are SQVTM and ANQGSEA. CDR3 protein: CSALEDSNQPQHF. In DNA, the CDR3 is TGCAGCGCGCTAGAAGATAGCAATCAGCCCCAGCATTTT.

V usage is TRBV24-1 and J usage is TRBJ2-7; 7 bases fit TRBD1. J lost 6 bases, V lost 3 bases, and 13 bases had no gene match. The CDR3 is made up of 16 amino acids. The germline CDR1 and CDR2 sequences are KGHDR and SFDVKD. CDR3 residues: CATSDPRQGQAAEQYF. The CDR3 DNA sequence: TGTGCCACCAGTGATCCCAGACAGGGACAAGCCGCCGAGCAGTACTTC.

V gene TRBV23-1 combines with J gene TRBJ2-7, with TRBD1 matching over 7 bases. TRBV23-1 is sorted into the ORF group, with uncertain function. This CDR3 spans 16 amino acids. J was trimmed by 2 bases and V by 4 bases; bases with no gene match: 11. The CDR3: CASSPDRMPLTYEQYF. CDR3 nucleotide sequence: TGCGCCAGCAGTCCGGACAGGATGCCATTAACCTACGAGCAGTACTTC.

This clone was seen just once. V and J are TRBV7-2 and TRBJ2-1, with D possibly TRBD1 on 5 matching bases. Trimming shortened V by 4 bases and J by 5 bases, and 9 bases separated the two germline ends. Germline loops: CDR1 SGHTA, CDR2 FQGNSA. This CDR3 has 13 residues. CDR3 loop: CASSSQVNNEQFF. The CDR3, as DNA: TGTGCCAGCAGCTCACAGGTCAACAATGAGCAGTTCTTC.

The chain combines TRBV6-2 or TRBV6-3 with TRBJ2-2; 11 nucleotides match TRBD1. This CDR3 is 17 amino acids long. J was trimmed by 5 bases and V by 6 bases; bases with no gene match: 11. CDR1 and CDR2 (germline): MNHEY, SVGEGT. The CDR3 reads CASRPKYRDRGTGELFF. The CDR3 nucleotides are TGTGCCAGCAGGCCTAAATACCGGGACAGGGGGACCGGGGAGCTGTTTTTT.

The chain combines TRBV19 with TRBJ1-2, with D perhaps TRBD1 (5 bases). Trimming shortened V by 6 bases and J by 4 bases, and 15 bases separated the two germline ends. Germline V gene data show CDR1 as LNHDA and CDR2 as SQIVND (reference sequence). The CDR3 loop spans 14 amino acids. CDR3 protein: CASRYWGEGYGYTF. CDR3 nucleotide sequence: TGTGCCAGTAGGTATTGGGGGGAAGGCTATGGCTACACCTTC.

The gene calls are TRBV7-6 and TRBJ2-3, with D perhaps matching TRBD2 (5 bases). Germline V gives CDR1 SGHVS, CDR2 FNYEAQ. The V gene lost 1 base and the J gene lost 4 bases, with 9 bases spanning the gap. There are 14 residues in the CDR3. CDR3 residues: CASSLEGAADTQYF. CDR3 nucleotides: TGTGCCAGCAGCTTAGAAGGAGCGGCAGATACGCAGTATTTT.

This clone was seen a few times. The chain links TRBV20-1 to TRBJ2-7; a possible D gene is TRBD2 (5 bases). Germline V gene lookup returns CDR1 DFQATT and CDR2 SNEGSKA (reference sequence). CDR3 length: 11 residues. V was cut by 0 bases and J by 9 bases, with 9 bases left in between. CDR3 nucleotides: TGCAGTGCTAGAGATCAAGGGAGGCAGTACTTC. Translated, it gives CSARDQGRQYF.

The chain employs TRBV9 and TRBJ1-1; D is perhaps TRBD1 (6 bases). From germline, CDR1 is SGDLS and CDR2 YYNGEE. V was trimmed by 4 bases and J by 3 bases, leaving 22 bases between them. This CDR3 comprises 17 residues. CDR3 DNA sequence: TGTGCCAGCAGCCCAAGGGGGGGCAGGGGATTGGACACTGAAGCTTTCTTT. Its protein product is CASSPRGGRGLDTEAFF.